The 17 T cell receptor delta chains below come from one sample, sequenced in a study of Vδ1+ human thymocytes. General study findings and limits: Thymic TRG and TRD repertoires appeared highly polyclonal, with Gaussian CDR3 length distributions.

The template was reverse-transcribed extracted RNA. Multiplex PCR used pooled V-gene forward primers and a constant-region reverse primer to amplify CDR3s. TCRdb redid clone calling on the multiplex PCR reads using CATT. The sample carries around 56,000 delta-chain clones, about 14% recorded once. Antigens of these TCRs are unknown. The sequenced sample was Vdelta1+ gamma-delta thymocytes from the thymus. As for subset: FACS-sorted CD3+ TCRalphabeta- TCRVdelta1+ TCRVdelta2- thymocytes. The receptors derive from a girl under three years old who had congenital heart surgery.

This clone was detected a few times. This chain connects TRDV2 to TRDJ1; possibly TRDD3 for D (6 bases). Trimming stripped 0 bases from V and 0 bases from J, with 16 bases between. Germline V gives CDR1 GEAIGNYY, CDR2 EKD. This CDR3 region has 17 residues. CDR3 sequence (DNA): TGTGCCTGTGACACCCTTGGGGGTCGCCCGTACACCGATAAACTCATCTTT. Translated, it gives CACDTLGGRPYTDKLIF.

The V gene is TRDV1, the J gene TRDJ1; the D gene is possibly TRDD2 (8 bases). CDR3 length: 23 residues. V lost 2 bases and J lost 0, with 34 bases in between. Germline V gene data show CDR1 as TSWWSYY and CDR2 as QGS. In DNA, the CDR3 is TGTGCTCTTGGGGAAGGTCCGGCCTTCCTAGCTCGTGGGGGACGCCAGAACACCGATAAACTCATCTTT. Translating gives CALGEGPAFLARGGRQNTDKLIF.

The chain employs TRDV1 and TRDJ1; 9 bases fit TRDD3. The CDR3 contains 16 residues. With V trimmed by 4 bases and J by 8 bases, 14 bases remained unmatched. From germline, CDR1 is TSWWSYY and CDR2 QGS. For the CDR3, the DNA is TGTGCTCTTGGGGCTCCTAGCTGGGGGATCACCCTGAAACTCATCTTT. It encodes CALGAPSWGITLKLIF.

A remark on this clone: Germline is not matched at one junction end, which may reflect a read error. J is TRDJ1 and V is TRDV2; 12 nucleotides line up with TRDD3. Germline V lookup: CDR1 GEAIGNYY, CDR2 EKD. The CDR3 has 19 residues. CDR3 in DNA: TGTGCCCGTGACACCGATCTGGGGGATACGCGTATCGAGGGCGATAAACTCATCTTT. Its protein product is CARDTDLGDTRIEGDKLIF.

This clone was observed a handful of times. The chain joins TRDV1 to TRDJ1, with 10 bases identical to TRDD3. After removal of 5 bases from V and 0 bases from J, the junction contained 15 bases not matched to a gene. The CDR3 is made up of 19 amino acids. Germline V gives CDR1 TSWWSYY, CDR2 QGS. In DNA form, the CDR3 reads TGTGCTCTTGGGCCATCCTTTGACTGGGGGATCCGGTACACCGATAAACTCATCTTT. Translating it yields CALGPSFDWGIRYTDKLIF.

The rearrangement joins TRDV2 to TRDJ1; tentatively, D is TRDD3 (5 bases). CDR3 length equals 18 residues. CDR1 is GEAIGNYY, CDR2 EKD, per germline. The V end was cut by 0 bases, the J end by 0 bases, with 19 bases between. The CDR3 reads CACDTHDRLVEYTDKLIF. The CDR3 coding sequence is TGTGCCTGTGACACCCACGACAGACTGGTGGAATACACCGATAAACTCATCTTT.

The J gene is TRDJ2, the V gene TRDV1; 7 bases align to TRDD2. Trimming at V came to 3 bases and at J to 4 bases, leaving 14 bases not matched to a gene. CDR1 and CDR2 from the germline V gene are TSWWSYY and QGS. This CDR3 has 18 amino acids. The CDR3 protein is CALGESFLPRVGTAQLFF. Here the CDR3 DNA reads TGTGCTCTTGGGGAGTCATTCCTACCAAGGGTGGGGACAGCACAACTCTTCTTT.

A word on this clone: Because the CDR3's place on the DNA is in doubt, the DNA is left out and the CDR3 is given as listed by TCRdb. The same CDR3 also results from other DNA sequences found in this sample. The chain carries TRAV29/DV5 and TRDJ1. The V gene's germline CDR1 is NSMFDY and CDR2 ISSIKDK. A total of 16 residues make up the CDR3, ends included. CDR3 region: CSVLLCRKRHTDKLIF.

The chain joins TRDV1 to TRDJ1; TRDD3 might be the D (5 bases). V was trimmed by 0 bases and J by 0 bases, leaving 17 bases between them. Germline V gives CDR1 TSWWSYY, CDR2 QGS. The CDR3 is made up of 18 amino acids. The CDR3: CALGELVVPGVNTDKLIF. CDR3 DNA: TGTGCTCTTGGGGAACTAGTCGTACCGGGGGTCAACACCGATAAACTCATCTTT.

The V gene is TRDV1, the J gene TRDJ1, with 9 bases fitting TRDD3. CDR1 is TSWWSYY and CDR2 is QGS in the germline V gene. There are 18 residues in the CDR3. V gave up 0 bases and J gave up 4 bases; unmatched junction bases: 12. CDR3 loop: CALGELGEVWGICDKLIF. In DNA form, the CDR3 reads TGTGCTCTTGGGGAACTAGGAGAGGTCTGGGGGATTTGCGATAAACTCATCTTT.

The chain uses TRDV1 and TRDJ1, with 10 nucleotides matching TRDD3. Germline assignment: CDR1 TSWWSYY and CDR2 QGS. The V gene end was trimmed by 4 bases and the J gene end by 3 bases; junction bases not matched to a gene: 20. The CDR3 has 20 residues. The DNA of the CDR3 is TGTGCTCTTGGGGGGAAGGCCTTCCCCCGACTGGGGGATTTCGCCGATAAACTCATCTTT. This codes for CALGGKAFPRLGDFADKLIF.

The chain is built from TRDV1 and TRDJ1; the D gene is possibly TRDD3 (6 bases). The CDR3 spans 21 residues. The germline gives CDR1 TSWWSYY, CDR2 QGS. Trimming pared 0 bases from V and 4 bases from J, leaving 30 bases between. The CDR3, as DNA: TGTGCTCTTGGGGAACTTTGGCCTAGGGTTCTCTGGGGCCACCCGGTCGATAAACTCATCTTT. This sequence encodes CALGELWPRVLWGHPVDKLIF.

This clone was seen a few times. This chain uses TRDV2 with TRDJ1; 8 bases agree with TRDD3. This CDR3 has 16 residues. The V segment lost 0 bases and the J segment 10 bases; nucleotides outside the gene matches: 15. The germline gives CDR1 GEAIGNYY, CDR2 EKD. As DNA, the CDR3 is TGTGCCTGTGACACCGTTTATCCGGATCCTACTGGGGGACTCATCTTT. The encoded protein is CACDTVYPDPTGGLIF.

The V gene is TRDV1, the J gene TRDJ1; D possibly corresponds to TRDD3 (6 bases). V lost 0 bases to trimming and J lost 0 bases, with 20 bases between them. CDR1 is TSWWSYY, CDR2 QGS, per germline. The CDR3 covers 19 residues. The CDR3 DNA sequence: TGTGCTCTTGGGGAACTAACGGAGTTCTGGGGACCGTACACCGATAAACTCATCTTT. Protein: CALGELTEFWGPYTDKLIF.

The V and J genes are TRDV1 and TRDJ1; 10 nucleotides match TRDD3. The CDR3 spans 23 residues. With V trimmed by 4 bases and J by 11 bases, 37 bases remained unmatched. Germline assignment: CDR1 TSWWSYY and CDR2 QGS. The CDR3 here is CALGVLPRAPTPPIFTGGLGLIF. CDR3 sequence (DNA): TGTGCTCTTGGGGTTCTCCCCCGGGCCCCCACACCCCCCATCTTTACTGGGGGATTGGGGCTCATCTTT.

The chain is built from TRDV1 and TRDJ1, with 10 bases that match TRDD3. Germline V gene lookup returns CDR1 TSWWSYY and CDR2 QGS. This CDR3 region has 26 residues. V lost 0 bases, J lost 0 bases, and 31 bases stayed unmatched. The CDR3 protein is CALGELGYFNLTGGFAGLRYTDKLIF. Here the CDR3 DNA reads TGTGCTCTTGGGGAACTAGGGTATTTCAATCTGACTGGGGGATTCGCGGGGCTACGGTACACCGATAAACTCATCTTT.

The rearrangement joins TRDV1 to TRDJ1; 11 bases are a match to TRDD3. The germline CDR1 and CDR2 sequences are TSWWSYY and QGS. The CDR3 runs 22 residues. J was trimmed by 2 bases and V by 2 bases; bases with no gene match: 22. Here the CDR3 reads CALGEMGDTLHSYTSYTDKLIF. CDR3 bases: TGTGCTCTTGGGGAAATGGGGGATACGCTTCACTCCTATACTTCGTATACCGATAAACTCATCTTT.